This T cell receptor (beta chain) was observed in a study of blood T cell repertoires in COVID-19. The CDR3 is 14 amino acids. Per germline, CDR1 SGHDN and CDR2 FVKESK. V lost 4 bases and J lost 7; bases outside the gene matches: 3. This clone was seen a single time. Method: immunoSEQ multiplex PCR; TCRdb's copy keeps in-frame clones and lacks some. Among tens of thousands of clones listed, roughly 90% were seen once. The clonotype originates from a woman aged 80 or over with active or convalescent COVID-19. Sequencing was carried out using peripheral blood. The chain employs TRBV14 and TRBJ1-6; 8 nucleotides align to TRBD1. Here the CDR3 reads CASSRGQGNSPLHF. CDR3 DNA: TGTGCCAGCAGCCGTGGACAGGGAAATTCACCCCTCCACTTT. Full variable domain (missing parts from reference TRBV14 and TRBJ1-6): EAGVTQFPSHSVIEKGQTVTLRCDPISGHDNLYWYRRVMGKEIKFLLHFVKESKQDESGMPNNRFLAERTGGTYSTLKVQPAELEDSGVYFCASSRGQGNSPLHFGNGTRLTVT.